This T cell receptor beta chain appears in the sequencing data of a study of PD-1 blockade in classical Hodgkin lymphoma. Regarding the study as a whole: Individuals who commenced nivolumab within less than 1 year of ASCT were excluded.

The assay was immunoSEQ multiplex PCR, and TCRdb's table has in-frame clones only and misses some. The repertoire has 95,000 to 100,000 clones, more than 85% of them found once; the top ten carry under 8.5%. Every patient had relapsed following autologous stem cell transplantation, and cohorts differed in brentuximab vedotin exposure. As regards this clone: The antigen is not known.

CDR3 size: 15 residues. The V gene's germline CDR1 is ENHRY and CDR2 SYGVKD. V was trimmed by 2 bases and J by 2 bases, leaving 11 bases between them. The source material was peripheral blood mononuclear cells (PBMCs), sampled before the second cycle of nivolumab. The TCR originated in a human donor with classical Hodgkin lymphoma. The rearrangement joins TRBV10-3 to TRBJ2-3; the D is unclear. The CDR3 sequence is CAISEPSAITDTQYF. The CDR3 nucleotides are TGTGCCATCAGTGAGCCATCGGCCATCACAGATACGCAGTATTTT.